These 20 T cell receptor beta chains were all obtained from the same sample, sequenced in a study of blood T cell repertoires in COVID-19 (dated by TCRdb to 2020 to 2022). Libraries came from the immunoSEQ multiplex PCR assay. TCRdb obtained this table from immuneACCESS and retained in-frame rearrangements with V and J assigned. These tables miss some clones; where compared with another copy, unresolved V genes account for less than half of the shortfall, and the remainder is unexplained. The sample records over 90,000 clones, 80% to 90% of which are singletons. The leading ten clones occupy less than 4.5% of the sample. What was sequenced was peripheral blood. The source of these receptors is a human donor in a cohort sampled during active COVID-19.

The chain links TRBV4-2 to TRBJ2-5, with 12 bases matching TRBD2. CDR1 is LGHNA and CDR2 is YNFKEQ in the germline V gene. The CDR3 is 16 residues long. V was clipped by 1 base and J by 3 bases; unmatched bases: 3. The CDR3 loop is CASSQGLAGVEETQYF. The CDR3 nucleotides are TGTGCCAGCAGCCAAGGACTAGCGGGAGTGGAAGAGACCCAGTACTTC.

The chain links TRBV10-3 to TRBJ1-1; tentatively, D is TRBD1 (6 bases). The V and J ends lost 4 bases and 6 bases respectively, with 18 bases between them. The CDR3 loop spans 15 amino acids. CDR1 is ENHRY and CDR2 is SYGVKD in the germline V gene. CDR3 nucleotide sequence: TGTGCCATCAGTGTTTCGCGGGGGGCTTTGGCTGAAGCTTTCTTT. Protein product: CAISVSRGALAEAFF.

This chain uses TRBV25-1 with TRBJ1-2, with D possibly being TRBD1 (5 bases). CDR3 length: 14 residues. In germline, CDR1 is MGHDK, CDR2 SYGVNS. Trimming removed 3 bases at V and 4 bases at J, with 12 bases between. CDR3 sequence reads: CASSDAGPFYGYTF. DNA of the CDR3: TGTGCCAGCAGTGATGCAGGGCCCTTCTATGGCTACACCTTC.

V is TRBV6-5 and J is TRBJ1-1, with a possible D match to TRBD1 (6 bases). Trimming removed 7 bases from V and 2 bases from J, with 11 bases in between. This CDR3 has 13 residues. The germline V gene encodes CDR1 MNHEY and CDR2 SVGAGI. The CDR3 DNA follows: TGTGCCAGCAAGTTGACAGGCAACACTGAAGCTTTCTTT. Residues: CASKLTGNTEAFF.

The V gene is TRBV28, the J gene TRBJ2-7, with TRBD2 identical over 8 bases. This CDR3 comprises 15 residues. Germline V gene sequence: CDR1 MDHEN, CDR2 SYDVKM. V lost 4 bases and J lost 0; bases outside the gene matches: 5. The CDR3 protein is CASSSASGGSYEQYF. CDR3 in DNA: TGTGCCAGCAGTTCCGCCAGCGGGGGCTCCTACGAGCAGTACTTC.

The rearrangement joins TRBV5-1 to TRBJ1-1; 9 bases match TRBD1. The V and J ends lost 4 bases and 11 bases, in that order; junction bases with no gene match: 12. This CDR3 has 14 residues. Germline lookup yields CDR1 SGHRS and CDR2 YFSETQ. The CDR3 DNA sequence: TGCGCCAGCAGCCTCAACACACAGGGGGCTGTGGCTTTCTTT. Translating gives CASSLNTQGAVAFF.

The chain couples TRBV4-3 to TRBJ1-1, with D possibly being TRBD1 (5 bases). Trimming cost V 0 bases and J 0 bases, with 8 bases left between them. The CDR3 has 15 residues. The germline V gene has CDR1 LGHNA and CDR2 YSLEER. CDR3: CASSQEGQVNTEAFF. For the CDR3, the DNA is TGCGCCAGCAGCCAAGAGGGGCAGGTGAACACTGAAGCTTTCTTT.

On this clone: Other nucleotide sequences from this sample produce the same CDR3. This rearrangement joins TRBV5-1 to TRBJ2-3; D is uncertain. With 4 bases removed from V and 1 base from J, the gap between germline ends came to 7 bases. Germline CDR1 is SGHRS and CDR2 is YFSETQ. The CDR3 spans 13 residues. CDR3: CASSAQGTDTQYF. As DNA, the CDR3 is TGCGCCAGCAGCGCACAAGGCACAGATACGCAGTATTTT.

The chain recombines TRBV7-9 with TRBJ2-5, with TRBD2 matching over 9 bases. The length of the CDR3 is 15 residues. V was pared by 5 bases and J by 1 base, with 5 bases of the junction left unmatched. CDR1 and CDR2 (germline): SEHNR, FQNEAQ (reference sequence). For the CDR3, the DNA is TGTGCCAGCAGCCAGAGACTAGCGGCCCAAGAGACCCAGTACTTC. This sequence encodes CASSQRLAAQETQYF. The variable domain in full, completed from reference TRBV7-9 and TRBJ2-5, reads DTGVSQNPRHKITKRGQNVTFRCDPISEHNRLYWYRQTLGQGPEFLTYFQNEAQLEKSRLLSDRFSAERPKGSFSTLEIQRTEQGDSAMYLCASSQRLAAQETQYFGPGTRLLVL.

This clone was detected only a few times. V usage is TRBV27 and J usage is TRBJ2-6; maybe TRBD1 (5 bases). There are 21 residues in the CDR3. CDR1 MNHEY and CDR2 SMNVEV come from the germline V gene (reference sequence). With 1 base removed from V and 0 bases from J, the gap between germline ends came to 22 bases. The CDR3: CASSLYPLTALFDSGANVLTF. The CDR3 region has the DNA TGTGCCAGCAGTTTATACCCCTTGACAGCGCTTTTTGACTCTGGGGCCAACGTCCTGACTTTC.

The chain combines TRBV5-1 with TRBJ2-1, with TRBD2 matching over 11 bases. Germline CDR1 SGHRS, CDR2 YFSETQ. Trimming removed 0 bases from V and 13 bases from J; junction bases left unmatched: 12. The CDR3 runs to 16 residues. The CDR3 DNA reads as TGCGCCAGCAGCTTGGTAGCGGGAGGGGCTCAGGCCTCCCAGTTCTTC. Translation gives CASSLVAGGAQASQFF.

V gene TRBV5-1 combines with J gene TRBJ2-5; D possibly corresponds to TRBD2 (5 bases). V was trimmed by 2 bases and J by 7 bases, leaving 12 bases between them. The length of the CDR3 is 13 residues. In germline, CDR1 is SGHRS, CDR2 YFSETQ. CDR3 sequence (DNA): TGCGCCAGCAGCTTTAGGGAGTACGGGACCCAGTACTTC. As protein: CASSFREYGTQYF.

V and J are TRBV29-1 and TRBJ2-5, with 8 bases aligning to TRBD2. CDR1 SQVTM and CDR2 ANQGSEA come from the germline V gene. CDR3 length: 14 amino acids. The junction had 9 bases not matched to a gene; V was cut back by 3 bases and J by 6 bases. Here the CDR3 DNA reads TGCAGCGTTGACCCCGGGGGGGCTGGGAAGACCCAGTACTTC. This sequence encodes CSVDPGGAGKTQYF.

The gene calls are TRBV5-4 and TRBJ2-3, with no clear D. Germline V gene lookup returns CDR1 SGHNT and CDR2 YYREEE (reference sequence). The CDR3 length is 15 residues. V lost 0 bases and J lost 0, with 8 bases in between. CDR3 sequence (DNA): TGTGCCAGCAGCTTGGACCTACCTAGCACAGATACGCAGTATTTT. Amino acids: CASSLDLPSTDTQYF.

In this sample, this clone turned up once. The chain links TRBV11-2 to TRBJ2-1, with TRBD1 as a possible D gene (5 bases). V shed 5 bases and J shed 4 bases, with 15 bases lying between them. Germline values: CDR1 SGHAT, CDR2 FQNNGV. The CDR3 length is 15 residues. The CDR3 loop reads CASSPVGPRYNEQFF. The CDR3, as DNA: TGTGCCAGCAGCCCAGTGGGGCCACGATACAATGAGCAGTTCTTC.

The chain links TRBV27 to TRBJ1-5; 11 bases are a match to TRBD1. After removal of 8 bases from V and 8 bases from J, the junction contained 11 bases not matched to a gene. The CDR3 spans 15 residues. Germline CDR1 reads MNHEY; CDR2 reads SMNVEV (reference sequence). Here the CDR3 reads CASGTGTGGFKPQHF. CDR3 DNA sequence: TGTGCCAGCGGCACCGGGACAGGGGGTTTTAAGCCCCAGCATTTT.

The genes are TRBV11-2 and TRBJ2-5, with TRBD2 identical over 7 bases. The CDR3 extends over 15 amino acids. Losses at the gene ends were 1 base for V and 5 bases for J; bases not matched to a gene: 7. Looked up from germline, CDR1 is SGHAT and CDR2 is FQNNGV. CDR3 region: CASSLGGLVTETQYF. The CDR3 DNA sequence: TGTGCCAGCAGCTTAGGAGGACTAGTAACGGAGACCCAGTACTTC.

This chain uses TRBV6-5 with TRBJ2-3; D perhaps matches TRBD2 (5 bases). In germline, CDR1 is MNHEY, CDR2 SVGAGI. V gave up 6 bases and J gave up 1 base, with 14 bases separating them. The CDR3 totals 15 residues. The CDR3 is CASRPAGRGTDTQYF. DNA of the CDR3: TGTGCCAGCAGACCGGCGGGCCGGGGCACAGATACGCAGTATTTT.

The chain is built from TRBV5-4 and TRBJ2-3; 7 bases align to TRBD2. V was pared by 4 bases and J by 4 bases, with 6 bases of the junction left unmatched. CDR3 length equals 14 residues. CDR1 is SGHNT, CDR2 YYREEE, per germline (reference sequence). CDR3 nucleotide sequence: TGTGCCAGCAGCCCCGGGGGGAGTGCAGATACGCAGTATTTT. Encoded protein: CASSPGGSADTQYF. Full variable domain (remainder filled in from reference TRBV5-4 and TRBJ2-3): ETGVTQSPTHLIKTRGQQVTLRCSSQSGHNTVSWYQQALGQGPQFIFQYYREEENGRGNFPPRFSGLQFPNYSSELNVNALELDDSALYLCASSPGGSADTQYFGPGTRLTVL.

CDR3 DNA sequence: TGTGCCAGCTCCCTGGGACTAGCGGGGCCCCCTAGCACAGATACGCAGTATTTT. Its translation: CASSLGLAGPPSTDTQYF. V and J are TRBV7-9 and TRBJ2-3, with TRBD2 identical over 13 bases. The V gene's germline CDR1 is SEHNR and CDR2 FQNEAQ (reference sequence). The ends lost 8 bases at V and 0 bases at J; junction bases unmatched: 11. The CDR3 totals 18 residues.